This T cell receptor beta chain was profiled in a study of identical twins' blood T cells. This clonotype was seen a handful of times. The germline gives CDR1 DFQATT, CDR2 SNEGSKA (reference sequence). V was clipped by 5 bases and J by 7 bases, with 15 bases between them. The CDR3 spans 12 residues. TCRdb called the 5' RACE reads again in MiXCR, with one record for every CDR3 protein. This table has roughly 340,000 distinct CDR3 sequences, roughly 28% appearing once. The chain links TRBV20-1 to TRBJ2-7; D gene uncertain. The sequence was collected from a woman aged 18-50 years in good health. The sequencing sample was made of PBMCs. CDR3 in amino acids: CSADRVLGEQYF. CDR3 nucleotide sequence: TGCAGTGCTGACCGGGTCCTCGGTGAGCAGTACTTC.